This T cell receptor (beta chain) was captured in a study of T cell repertoires in cytomegalovirus infection. About the study: Recently identified HLA-C-restricted CMV epitopes were among the peptides used. Public signatures in TCR beta pointed to CMV infection and matching HLA type. General study results and limits: The study found HLA-C-restricted CMV-specific TCR beta clonotypes dominating the ex vivo response.

From the reads, TCRdb called clonotypes with MiXCR, one entry per CDR3 protein. The sample contains roughly 150,000 distinct CDR3 sequences, roughly 20% of which appear only once. With respect to this clonotype: Its matching antigen is unknown.

The CDR3 has 15 residues. The V end was cut by 1 base, the J end by 2 bases, with 10 bases between. Germline V gene sequence: CDR1 SGHAT, CDR2 FQNNGV. The chain employs TRBV11-2 and TRBJ2-3; D is uncertain. The clonotype was recovered from a human donor in good health (CMV status not recorded). Some clones in this sample may be carry-over from other donors' samples. This sample comprised CD8+ T cells from cultured PBMCs, obtained from culture after CMV antigen stimulation. CDR3 in amino acids: CASSLVPGPTDTQYF. CDR3 nucleotides: TGTGCCAGCAGCTTAGTCCCCGGACCCACAGATACGCAGTATTTT.